Below are 23 T cell receptor beta chains sequenced from a single sample in a study of OX40 agonist ivuxolimab in advanced cancers. This table comes from immunoSEQ multiplex PCR, and its TCRdb copy is limited to in-frame clones, with some not included. Among tens of thousands of clones, 65% to 85% were seen once, and the ten largest hold about 1.1%. Sequenced here: CD4+ or CD8+ T cells sorted from blood, sampled in a trial of the OX40 agonist ivuxolimab. The source of these receptors is an adult with an advanced solid tumor such as melanoma, head and neck, liver or kidney cancer.

This clone was seen only once. The gene calls are TRBV5-5 and TRBJ2-5; 7 nucleotides align to TRBD2. V lost 1 base, J lost 6 bases, and 6 bases stayed unmatched. The CDR3 loop spans 14 amino acids. CDR1 SGHKS and CDR2 YYEKEE come from the germline V gene (reference sequence). The CDR3 DNA follows: TGTGCCAGCAGCTTGAGCGGGATGGAAAAGACCCAGTACTTC. Amino acid sequence: CASSLSGMEKTQYF.

The rearrangement joins TRBV30 to TRBJ1-1; D is ambiguous. The germline V gene has CDR1 GTSNPN and CDR2 SVGIG (reference sequence). CDR3 length: 12 residues. V was shortened by 7 bases and J by 3 bases, with 12 bases between the two germline ends. The CDR3, as DNA: TGTGCCTCCAGCCGTGGGGACACTGAAGCTTTCTTT. As protein: CASSRGDTEAFF.

This chain joins TRBV11-2 and TRBJ1-6; D is perhaps TRBD1 (5 bases). With 1 base removed from V and 5 bases from J, the gap between germline ends came to 18 bases. The germline CDR1 and CDR2 sequences are SGHAT and FQNNGV. CDR3 length: 18 amino acids. Here the CDR3 reads CASSLGGGHLINNSPLHF. Written as DNA, the CDR3 is TGTGCCAGCAGCTTAGGAGGCGGACACCTAATAAATAATTCACCCCTCCACTTT.

The V and J genes are TRBV7-2 and TRBJ2-5; TRBD2 agrees at 9 bases. Germline trimming cut 2 bases from V and 5 bases from J; bases unmatched to any gene: 3. This CDR3 comprises 14 residues. Per germline, CDR1 SGHTA and CDR2 FQGNSA. Here the CDR3 DNA reads TGTGCCAGCAGCTTACTAGCGGGGTGGGAGACCCAGTACTTC. It is translated as CASSLLAGWETQYF.

The chain carries TRBV19 and TRBJ2-5; 9 nucleotides align to TRBD1. The tail of the sequence fits TRBJ2-7 better, so the J call may be wrong. CDR1 LNHDA and CDR2 SQIVND come from the germline V gene (reference sequence). The length of the CDR3 is 16 residues. The CDR3 DNA follows: TGTGCCAGTAGTGCTACAGGGGGCCCTATCTCCTACGAGCAGTACTTC. This encodes CASSATGGPISYEQYF.

The V call is TRBV19, the J call TRBJ1-1; 8 bases are a match to TRBD1. The germline CDR1 and CDR2 sequences are LNHDA and SQIVND (reference sequence). The V gene end was trimmed by 6 bases and the J gene end by 7 bases; junction bases not matched to a gene: 13. CDR3 length equals 15 residues. CDR3 sequence: CASSRKTGVGGEAFF. For the CDR3, the DNA is TGTGCCAGTAGCCGTAAGACAGGGGTAGGAGGTGAAGCTTTCTTT.

The chain has TRBV5-5 and TRBJ2-7; 8 positions agree with TRBD1. There are 13 residues in the CDR3. Per germline, CDR1 SGHKS and CDR2 YYEKEE (reference sequence). The J segment lost 4 bases and the V segment lost 4 bases, leaving 4 bases of the junction unmatched. CDR3 loop: CASSRQGAYEQYF. DNA for the CDR3: TGTGCCAGCAGCCGGCAGGGGGCGTACGAGCAGTACTTC.

The chain recombines TRBV30 with TRBJ2-1; 8 bases are shared with TRBD2. The V gene's germline CDR1 is GTSNPN and CDR2 SVGIG (reference sequence). This CDR3 has 14 residues. The ends lost 4 bases at V and 4 bases at J; junction bases unmatched: 6. The CDR3 spells CAWNTGGGYNEQFF. CDR3 DNA: TGTGCCTGGAACACCGGGGGGGGGTACAATGAGCAGTTCTTC.

The chain has TRBV6-1 and TRBJ1-1, with D possibly TRBD1 on 6 matching bases. Germline V lookup: CDR1 MNHNS, CDR2 SASEGT. V lost 0 bases and J 11 bases, leaving 10 bases between the germline ends. The CDR3 loop spans 12 amino acids. The CDR3 sequence: CASSEAPTGAFF. The CDR3 DNA follows: TGTGCCAGCAGTGAAGCGCCCACAGGGGCTTTCTTT.

The V gene is TRBV2, the J gene TRBJ1-2; D remains ambiguous. The CDR3 is 14 amino acids. V lost 4 bases and J lost 0, with 9 bases in between. The germline CDR1 and CDR2 sequences are SNHLY and FYNNEI. The CDR3 protein is CASSVEGANYGYTF. In DNA form, the CDR3 reads TGTGCCAGCAGTGTTGAGGGCGCTAACTATGGCTACACCTTC.

This clone appeared once. The chain employs TRBV7-2 and TRBJ1-5; D not certain. The length of the CDR3 is 11 residues. The V end lost 11 bases, the J end lost 2 bases, and 7 bases lay between the germline ends. Germline V gives CDR1 SGHTA, CDR2 FQGNSA. The CDR3 loop is CAVGGNQPQHF. The CDR3 DNA reads as TGTGCCGTTGGCGGCAATCAGCCCCAGCATTTT.

The sample holds a few counts of this clone. The V and J genes are TRBV7-9 and TRBJ2-7; D possibly corresponds to TRBD1 (5 bases). The length of the CDR3 is 14 residues. The germline V gene has CDR1 SEHNR and CDR2 FQNEAQ (reference sequence). V was pared by 5 bases and J by 0 bases, with 11 bases between. CDR3 in amino acids: CASSPWTSSYEQYF. The CDR3 DNA reads TGTGCCAGCAGCCCATGGACATCCTCCTACGAGCAGTACTTC.

CDR3 nucleotides: TGTGCCAGTAGTATAGACCCGGGAAGTGAAAAACTGTTTTTT. The encoded protein is CASSIDPGSEKLFF. The rearrangement uses TRBV19 and TRBJ1-4; D is unresolved. The germline V gene encodes CDR1 LNHDA and CDR2 SQIVND (reference sequence). This CDR3 contains 14 residues. The V gene lost 0 bases and the J gene lost 7 bases, with 9 bases spanning the gap.

The chain joins TRBV18 to TRBJ2-7; D remains ambiguous. The CDR3 is made up of 13 amino acids. The germline V gene has CDR1 KGHSH and CDR2 LQKENI. V gave up 2 bases and J gave up 3 bases, with 8 bases separating them. The CDR3 here is CASSPGSGYEQYF. DNA of the CDR3: TGTGCCAGCTCACCAGGGTCGGGCTACGAGCAGTACTTC.

The CDR3 DNA follows: TGTGCCAGCAGCCTCTCCGGACAGGGGAATTCACCCCTCCACTTT. The encoded protein is CASSLSGQGNSPLHF. This chain links TRBV2 with TRBJ1-6; 9 positions match TRBD1. The CDR3 runs 15 residues. Germline V gene data show CDR1 as SNHLY and CDR2 as FYNNEI. Trimming took 6 bases from V and 7 from J; bases not matched to a gene: 7.

The chain links TRBV2 to TRBJ2-5, with D hard to call. The germline V gene encodes CDR1 SNHLY and CDR2 FYNNEI. The CDR3 loop spans 11 amino acids. Trimming removed 5 bases at V and 5 bases at J, with 6 bases between. CDR3 coding DNA: TGTGCCAGCAGTCCATATGAGACCCAGTACTTC. It yields the protein CASSPYETQYF.

CDR3 bases: TGTGCCAGCAGCCCCAAGACTAGCGGGGGTGAGCAGTACTTC. Encoded protein: CASSPKTSGGEQYF. This sequence joins TRBV7-6 and TRBJ2-7; 12 nucleotides align to TRBD2. Germline assignment: CDR1 SGHVS and CDR2 FNYEAQ. V was pared by 5 bases and J by 7 bases, with 6 bases of the junction left unmatched. The CDR3 spans 14 residues.

This sequence joins TRBV7-9 and TRBJ2-7; D might be TRBD2 (7 bases). Germline V gives CDR1 SEHNR, CDR2 FQNEAQ (reference sequence). V lost 3 bases and J lost 3, with 12 bases in between. The CDR3 has 14 amino acids. The CDR3: CASSLGGAFYEQYF. In DNA, the CDR3 is TGTGCCAGCAGCTTGGGGGGGGCCTTCTACGAGCAGTACTTC.

This sequence joins TRBV5-1 and TRBJ1-6; D is perhaps TRBD1 (6 bases). With 1 base removed from V and 6 bases from J, the gap between germline ends came to 17 bases. Germline CDR1 and CDR2: SGHRS and YFSETQ. The CDR3 has 17 residues. The CDR3 DNA follows: TGCGCCAGCAGCTTGACGGGGGGCGCCGGGTCTAATTCACCCCTCCACTTT. This translates into CASSLTGGAGSNSPLHF.

This clone was seen a handful of times. The CDR3 loop reads CASSLGPWTTGGELFF. The CDR3 region has the DNA TGTGCCAGCAGCTTAGGTCCCTGGACCACCGGTGGGGAGCTGTTTTTT. This chain connects TRBV7-2 to TRBJ2-2; D is unresolved. Germline V gene lookup returns CDR1 SGHTA and CDR2 FQGNSA. Trimming stripped 1 base from V and 8 bases from J, with 17 bases between. This CDR3 spans 16 amino acids.

This rearrangement joins TRBV27 to TRBJ2-5, with 7 bases lining up with TRBD2. Germline V lookup: CDR1 MNHEY, CDR2 SMNVEV (reference sequence). Trimming cost V 5 bases and J 1 base; bases outside gene matches: 10. The CDR3 consists of 16 residues. As DNA, the CDR3 is TGTGCCAGCAGTCACGTTCGGACTAGTCGCCAAGAGACCCAGTACTTC. Residues: CASSHVRTSRQETQYF.

The V gene is TRBV9, the J gene TRBJ1-1; TRBD1 matches at 8 bases. The germline V gene has CDR1 SGDLS and CDR2 YYNGEE. V lost 4 bases, J lost 5 bases, and 7 bases stayed unmatched. The CDR3 is 14 amino acids. This CDR3 is CASSSRTGRTEAFF. The DNA for the CDR3 is TGTGCCAGCAGCTCCCGGACAGGGAGGACTGAAGCTTTCTTT.

The CDR3 DNA follows: TGTGCCATGCAGCGGGGGGGCCGGGACGATACGCAGTATTTT. Protein sequence: CAMQRGGRDDTQYF. The chain joins TRBV28 to TRBJ2-3, with 10 bases that match TRBD2. V shed 10 bases, J shed 6 bases, and the junction held 10 bases outside the gene matches. The CDR3 loop spans 14 amino acids. Germline V gives CDR1 MDHEN, CDR2 SYDVKM.